The T cell receptor (beta chain) under discussion was sequenced for a study of cytomegalovirus exposure and HLA in healthy donors. Study-level results: Diagnosis of cytomegalovirus status made by the classifier reportedly showed high specificity and sensitivity.

Clones were sequenced by immunoSEQ multiplex PCR, and TCRdb holds only the in-frame ones, with some missing. The data hold more than 110,000 clones, with around 85% observed a single time. This CDR3 has 15 residues. CDR1 is SGHNT, CDR2 YENEEA, per germline. Germline trimming cut 3 bases from V and 5 bases from J; bases unmatched to any gene: 5. This clone was seen just once. Its antigen is unknown. The clonotype was recovered from a man aged 18 to 30 in good health and CMV-seronegative. V usage is TRBV11-3 and J usage is TRBJ2-5, with 11 bases fitting TRBD2. Material for sequencing was PBMCs. The CDR3 spells CASSFSGGARETQYF. DNA of the CDR3: TGTGCCAGCAGCTTTAGCGGGGGGGCCAGGGAGACCCAGTACTTC.